The rows below give T cell receptor beta chains drawn from one sample of a study of vaccination and CD4 T cells after COVID-19. No antigen has been assigned to these receptors. TCRdb passed the PCR reads through MiXCR, listing each CDR3 protein once. Seen here are approximately 19,000 distinct CDR3 sequences, 35% to 50% observed once, and the top ten hold about 7.2%. The sequencing used CD4+ T cells from blood, cultured in vitro, collected after SARS-CoV-2 vaccination. Receptors originate from a human donor who had recovered from COVID-19. Each CDR3 is given with its conserved first and last residue. Fields, in order: CDR3 DNA, CDR3 protein, clone size, J gene, V gene, CDR3 length, D gene. A D gene is named only where the DNA matches it firmly. Expanded clones are given a class, and other clones once, few, many or no size at all.

cdr3_nt: TGTGCCAGTAATCGGGACAGGGTGGGCACTGAAGCTTTCTTT
cdr3_aa: CASNRDRVGTEAFF
clone_size: few
j_call: TRBJ1-1
v_call: TRBV19
cdr3_length: 14
d_call: TRBD1

cdr3_nt: TGTGCCACCAGCAGAGAACAGGGTTCAGGGGCCAACGTCCTGACTTTC
cdr3_aa: CATSREQGSGANVLTF
clone_size: NA
j_call: TRBJ2-6
v_call: TRBV15
cdr3_length: 16
d_call: NA

cdr3_nt: TGTGCCAGCAGGAAGAAGGGAGGTCTAGAGGGCACCGGGGAGCTGTTTTTT
cdr3_aa: CASRKKGGLEGTGELFF
clone_size: NA
j_call: TRBJ2-2
v_call: TRBV6-2/TRBV6-3
cdr3_length: 17
d_call: NA

cdr3_nt: TGTGCCAGCTACGGCGGACCTAAAGGACGGAGTTACAATGAGCAGTTCTTC
cdr3_aa: CASYGGPKGRSYNEQFF
clone_size: NA
j_call: TRBJ2-1
v_call: TRBV6-1
cdr3_length: 17
d_call: NA

cdr3_nt: TGTGCCAGCAGTGATTCCCCACAAGAGACCCAGTACTTC
cdr3_aa: CASSDSPQETQYF
clone_size: NA
j_call: TRBJ2-5
v_call: TRBV25-1
cdr3_length: 13
d_call: NA

cdr3_nt: TGTGCCAGCAGTCTCGGACAGGGCTCAGGAGATACGCAGTATTTT
cdr3_aa: CASSLGQGSGDTQYF
clone_size: NA
j_call: TRBJ2-3
v_call: TRBV28
cdr3_length: 15
d_call: TRBD1

cdr3_nt: TGTGCCAGCAGCCTAGGGGGGGGGTTGGGCCAAGAGACCCAGTACTTC
cdr3_aa: CASSLGGGLGQETQYF
clone_size: NA
j_call: TRBJ2-5
v_call: TRBV7-7
cdr3_length: 16
d_call: NA

cdr3_nt: TGTGCCAGTAGTGCTGGGACGGCTAACTATGGCTACACCTTC
cdr3_aa: CASSAGTANYGYTF
clone_size: NA
j_call: TRBJ1-2
v_call: TRBV19
cdr3_length: 14
d_call: NA

cdr3_nt: TGTGCCAGCAGCACACCGAAGGGAGACACCGGGGAGCTGTTTTTT
cdr3_aa: CASSTPKGDTGELFF
clone_size: NA
j_call: TRBJ2-2
v_call: TRBV11-2
cdr3_length: 15
d_call: NA

cdr3_nt: TGCAGCGTCCGGGCAGGGGCCGATAATTCACCCCTCCACTTT
cdr3_aa: CSVRAGADNSPLHF
clone_size: NA
j_call: TRBJ1-6
v_call: TRBV29-1
cdr3_length: 14
d_call: NA

cdr3_nt: TGTGCCATCAGTGGGGGGGCGGGCACTGAAGCTTTCTTT
cdr3_aa: CAISGGAGTEAFF
clone_size: NA
j_call: TRBJ1-1
v_call: TRBV10-3
cdr3_length: 13
d_call: NA

cdr3_nt: TGTGCCAGCAGAGTCGACAGGGGTCAGCCCCAGCATTTT
cdr3_aa: CASRVDRGQPQHF
clone_size: few
j_call: TRBJ1-5
v_call: TRBV27
cdr3_length: 13
d_call: TRBD1

cdr3_nt: TGTGCCAGCAGTAACGGGGGCGAGCAGTACTTC
cdr3_aa: CASSNGGEQYF
clone_size: NA
j_call: TRBJ2-7
v_call: TRBV6-1
cdr3_length: 11
d_call: NA

cdr3_nt: TGTGCCAGTGGGCCGAACACTGAAGCTTTCTTT
cdr3_aa: CASGPNTEAFF
clone_size: NA
j_call: TRBJ1-1
v_call: TRBV19
cdr3_length: 11
d_call: NA

cdr3_nt: TGTGCCAGCAGTTCCTTACTCGAAAATTCACCCCTCCACTTT
cdr3_aa: CASSSLLENSPLHF
clone_size: NA
j_call: TRBJ1-6
v_call: TRBV28
cdr3_length: 14
d_call: NA

cdr3_nt: TGTGCCAGCAGTTACCCCGCTACCGGGGAGCTGTTTTTT
cdr3_aa: CASSYPATGELFF
clone_size: NA
j_call: TRBJ2-2
v_call: TRBV6-5
cdr3_length: 13
d_call: NA

cdr3_nt: TGCAGCGTTCTCAGGGGATCCGGAGGTGAAGCTTTCTTT
cdr3_aa: CSVLRGSGGEAFF
clone_size: once
j_call: TRBJ1-1
v_call: TRBV29-1
cdr3_length: 13
d_call: NA